These 9 T cell receptor beta chains came from one sample sequenced in a study of T cell changes during pregnancy in multiple sclerosis. Clones were read by immunoSEQ multiplex PCR, and TCRdb kept only the in-frame ones, dropping some. This sample carries about 99,000 clones, roughly 92% of them seen once, and the ten largest clones take 0.8% to 1%. This specimen consisted of peripheral blood, obtained after pregnancy. These receptors all stem from a female donor with multiple sclerosis, enrolled in a pregnancy study.

The V gene is TRBV30, the J gene TRBJ2-2; a weak D match, TRBD1 (5 bases). CDR3 length: 12 residues. V dropped 4 bases and J dropped 5 bases, with 8 bases sitting between them. Germline V gene data show CDR1 as GTSNPN and CDR2 as SVGIG (reference sequence). The CDR3 sequence: CAWKGVTGELFF. CDR3 nucleotides: TGTGCCTGGAAAGGGGTTACCGGGGAGCTGTTTTTT. Drawing the rest from reference TRBV30 and TRBJ2-2, the complete variable domain is SQTIHQWPATLVQPVGSPLSLECTVEGTSNPNLYWYRQAAGRGLQLLFYSVGIGQISSEVPQNLSASRPQDRQFILSSKKLLLSDSGFYLCAWKGVTGELFFGEGSRLTVL.

The J gene is TRBJ2-3, the V gene TRBV15; 9 bases match TRBD2. Trimming removed 5 bases from V and 6 bases from J; junction bases left unmatched: 9. This CDR3 contains 15 residues. The germline CDR1 and CDR2 sequences are LNHNV and YYDKDF (reference sequence). CDR3 protein: CATSGGLAGVDTQYF. CDR3 in DNA: TGTGCCACCAGCGGGGGGTTAGCGGGAGTCGATACGCAGTATTTT.

The V gene is TRBV28, the J gene TRBJ1-1, with D possibly TRBD1 on 6 matching bases. The CDR3 consists of 17 residues. Trimming cost V 3 bases and J 3 bases, with 20 bases left between them. CDR1 is MDHEN, CDR2 SYDVKM, per germline. CDR3 nucleotides: TGTGCCAGCAGTTTGGGGGGGGCAGGGCTTGTTTACACTGAAGCTTTCTTT. As protein: CASSLGGAGLVYTEAFF.

The chain couples TRBV27 to TRBJ1-6; no firm D call. The germline CDR1 and CDR2 sequences are MNHEY and SMNVEV (reference sequence). This CDR3 region has 16 residues. Between the trimmed V and J ends, which lost 5 bases and 8 bases, there was a span of 19 bases. DNA of the CDR3: TGTGCCAGCAGTCTTGGAGTTCAACCCTCGGATTCACCCCTCCACTTT. Residues: CASSLGVQPSDSPLHF.

This chain links TRBV29-1 with TRBJ2-5; possibly TRBD2 for D (7 bases). There are 13 residues in the CDR3. Trimming removed 7 bases from V and 5 bases from J, with 17 bases in between. The germline CDR1 and CDR2 sequences are SQVTM and ANQGSEA. CDR3 in DNA: TGCAGCGCCTTGGGGGGGGGCGCTGAGACCCAGTACTTC. Its protein product is CSALGGGAETQYF.

V and J are TRBV6-5 and TRBJ2-3, with 7 bases identical to TRBD2. The CDR3 runs 14 residues. CDR1 MNHEY and CDR2 SVGAGI come from the germline V gene. V gave up 0 bases and J gave up 5 bases; unmatched junction bases: 2. CDR3 in DNA: TGTGCCAGCAGTTACTCGAGGGAGGGAGATACGCAGTATTTT. Protein product: CASSYSREGDTQYF.

The chain uses TRBV4-1 and TRBJ1-1, with D perhaps TRBD1 (5 bases). The CDR3 is 15 amino acids. Germline V gives CDR1 MGHRA, CDR2 YSYEKL. The V end was cut by 3 bases, the J end by 3 bases, with 14 bases between. The chain's CDR3 is CASSHSRGEDTEAFF. The CDR3 DNA reads as TGCGCCAGCAGCCATTCCCGAGGGGAGGACACTGAAGCTTTCTTT.

The chain joins TRBV28 to TRBJ1-5, with D perhaps matching TRBD1 (6 bases). The CDR3 totals 13 residues. V lost 1 base to trimming and J lost 6 bases, with 7 bases between them. The germline V gene has CDR1 MDHEN and CDR2 SYDVKM. The chain's CDR3 is CASSLLGAQPQHF. Written as DNA, the CDR3 is TGTGCCAGCAGTTTATTGGGGGCTCAGCCCCAGCATTTT.

The genes are TRBV25-1 and TRBJ2-5; the match to TRBD2 covers 16 bases. Germline CDR1 MGHDK, CDR2 SYGVNS. The ends lost 7 bases at V and 5 bases at J; junction bases unmatched: 1. CDR3 length: 14 residues. The CDR3 DNA follows: TGTGCCAGCACGGGACTAGCGGGAGGGGAGACCCAGTACTTC. Encoded protein: CASTGLAGGETQYF.